This is a list of T cell receptor beta chains from one sample in a study of blood T cells in healthy people across ages. Via MiXCR, TCRdb re-called the 5' RACE reads, giving one row per CDR3 protein. This table has approximately 780,000 distinct CDR3 sequences, roughly 24% appearing once. These data were also reused for a study on T cells of mothers and their children.

The specimen sequenced was blood. The origin of the receptors is a boy aged 10-17 years in good health. Each CDR3 is given without its conserved first and last residue.

v_call	j_call	cdr3_aa
TRBV10-3	TRBJ2-5	ASGQGSTQETQY
TRBV18	TRBJ2-1	ASSPGQAYYNEQF
TRBV28	TRBJ2-5	ASLSGTGPGSQETQY
TRBV12-3/TRBV12-4	TRBJ2-3	ASSPDRGRPDTQY
TRBV3-1	TRBJ1-4	ASSQGGVSEKLF
TRBV20-1	TRBJ1-2	SARDEAGYGYT
TRBV9	TRBJ1-5	ASSQDREGNQPQH
TRBV6-5	TRBJ2-3	ASSTAAGRSTDTQY
TRBV5-4	TRBJ2-3	ASSSAGESADTQY
TRBV12-3/TRBV12-4	TRBJ2-7	ASTLGQGDEQY
TRBV27	TRBJ1-2	ASSFGALYGYT
TRBV7-9	TRBJ2-5	ASSLSSSGGETQY
TRBV5-1	TRBJ2-5	ASRTGQQETQH
TRBV12-3/TRBV12-4	TRBJ1-1	ASRSDKNTEAF
TRBV6-5	TRBJ2-3	ASSYPGTGATDTQY
TRBV7-9	TRBJ1-4	ASSSPGQGTTNEKLF
TRBV5-1	TRBJ1-2	ASSEGSPNYGYT
TRBV5-1	TRBJ2-1	ASSPKRESIYNEQF
TRBV5-1	TRBJ1-1	ASSLDAATVLTEAF
TRBV7-9	TRBJ2-7	ASSSGDRYEQY
TRBV4-1	TRBJ2-5	ASSQGPPTSGETQY
TRBV20-1	TRBJ2-1	SARGTSETYNEQF